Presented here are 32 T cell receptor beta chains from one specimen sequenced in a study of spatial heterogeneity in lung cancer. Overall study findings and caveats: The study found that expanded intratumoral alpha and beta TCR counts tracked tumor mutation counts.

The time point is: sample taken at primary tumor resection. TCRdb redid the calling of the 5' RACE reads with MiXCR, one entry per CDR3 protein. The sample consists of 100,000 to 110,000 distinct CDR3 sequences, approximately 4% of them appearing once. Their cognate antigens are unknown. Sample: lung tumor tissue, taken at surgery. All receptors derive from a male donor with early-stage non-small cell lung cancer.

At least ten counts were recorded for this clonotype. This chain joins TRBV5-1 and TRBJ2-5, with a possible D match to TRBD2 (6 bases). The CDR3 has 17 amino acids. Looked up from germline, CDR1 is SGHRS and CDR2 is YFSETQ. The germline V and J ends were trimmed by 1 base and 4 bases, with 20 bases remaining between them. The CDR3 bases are TGCGCCAGCAGCTTGTATCGGCCAGCGGGCGTAGCAGAGACCCAGTACTTC. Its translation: CASSLYRPAGVAETQYF.

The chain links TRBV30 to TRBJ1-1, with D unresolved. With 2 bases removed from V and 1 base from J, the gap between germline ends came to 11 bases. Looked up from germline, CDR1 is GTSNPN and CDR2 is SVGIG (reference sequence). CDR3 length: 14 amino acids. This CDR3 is CAWSRGSRNTEAFF. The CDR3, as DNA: TGTGCCTGGAGTCGAGGGAGTCGGAACACTGAAGCTTTCTTT.

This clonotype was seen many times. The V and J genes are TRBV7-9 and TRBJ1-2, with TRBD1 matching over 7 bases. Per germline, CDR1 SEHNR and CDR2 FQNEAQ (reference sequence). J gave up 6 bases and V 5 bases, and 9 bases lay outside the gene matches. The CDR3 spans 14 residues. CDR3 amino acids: CASSQGEGPNGYTF. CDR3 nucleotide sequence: TGTGCCAGCAGCCAGGGGGAAGGTCCGAATGGCTACACCTTC. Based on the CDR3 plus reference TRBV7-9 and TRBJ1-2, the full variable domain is DTGVSQNPRHKITKRGQNVTFRCDPISEHNRLYWYRQTLGQGPEFLTYFQNEAQLEKSRLLSDRFSAERPKGSFSTLEIQRTEQGDSAMYLCASSQGEGPNGYTFGSGTRLTVV.

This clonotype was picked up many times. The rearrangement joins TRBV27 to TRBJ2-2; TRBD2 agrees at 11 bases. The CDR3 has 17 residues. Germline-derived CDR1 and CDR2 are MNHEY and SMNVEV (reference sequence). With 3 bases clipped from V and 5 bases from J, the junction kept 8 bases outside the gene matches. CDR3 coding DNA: TGTGCCAGCAGTTTCTTACTAGCGGGAGTGGGAACCGGGGAGCTGTTTTTT. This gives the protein CASSFLLAGVGTGELFF.

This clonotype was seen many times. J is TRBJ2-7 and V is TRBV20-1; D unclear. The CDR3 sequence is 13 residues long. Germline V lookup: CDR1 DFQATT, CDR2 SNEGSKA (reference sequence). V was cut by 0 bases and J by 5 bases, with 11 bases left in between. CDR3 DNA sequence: TGCAGTGCTAGAGATGGTGGGGTTGACGAGCAGTACTTC. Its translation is CSARDGGVDEQYF.

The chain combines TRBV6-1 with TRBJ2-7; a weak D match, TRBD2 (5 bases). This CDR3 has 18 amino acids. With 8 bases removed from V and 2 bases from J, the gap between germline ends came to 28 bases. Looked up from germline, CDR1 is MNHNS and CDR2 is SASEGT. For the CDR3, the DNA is TGTGCCAGCGACCACCGAGGGAAGGACTTACTGCATCCCTACGAGCAGTACTTC. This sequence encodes CASDHRGKDLLHPYEQYF.

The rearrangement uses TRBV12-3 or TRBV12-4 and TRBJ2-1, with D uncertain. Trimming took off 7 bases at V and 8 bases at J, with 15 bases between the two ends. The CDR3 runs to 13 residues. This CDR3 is CASNSHPSDEQFF. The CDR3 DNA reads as TGTGCCAGCAATTCCCACCCGAGCGATGAGCAGTTCTTC.

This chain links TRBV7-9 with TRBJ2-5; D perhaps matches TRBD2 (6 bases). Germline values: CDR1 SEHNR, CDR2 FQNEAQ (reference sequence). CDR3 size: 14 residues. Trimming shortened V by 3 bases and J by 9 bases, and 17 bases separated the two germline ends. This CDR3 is CASSLGGTPAAQYF. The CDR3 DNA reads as TGTGCCAGCAGCTTGGGCGGGACCCCGGCAGCCCAGTACTTC. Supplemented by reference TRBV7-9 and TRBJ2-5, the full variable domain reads DTGVSQNPRHKITKRGQNVTFRCDPISEHNRLYWYRQTLGQGPEFLTYFQNEAQLEKSRLLSDRFSAERPKGSFSTLEIQRTEQGDSAMYLCASSLGGTPAAQYFGPGTRLLVL.

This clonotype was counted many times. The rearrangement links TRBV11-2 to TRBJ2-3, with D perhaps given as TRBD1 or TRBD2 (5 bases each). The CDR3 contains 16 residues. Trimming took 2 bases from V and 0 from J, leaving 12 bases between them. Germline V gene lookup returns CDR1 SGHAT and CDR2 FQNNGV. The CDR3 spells CASSLRGVASTDTQYF. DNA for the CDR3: TGTGCCAGCAGCTTAAGGGGAGTGGCTAGCACAGATACGCAGTATTTT.

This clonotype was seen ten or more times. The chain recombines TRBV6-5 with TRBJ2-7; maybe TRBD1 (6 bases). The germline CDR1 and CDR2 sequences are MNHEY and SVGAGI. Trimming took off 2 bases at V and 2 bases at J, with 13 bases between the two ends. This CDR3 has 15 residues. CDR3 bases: TGTGCCAGCAGTTACAGACTCAGGGGCCCCTACGAGCAGTACTTC. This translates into CASSYRLRGPYEQYF.

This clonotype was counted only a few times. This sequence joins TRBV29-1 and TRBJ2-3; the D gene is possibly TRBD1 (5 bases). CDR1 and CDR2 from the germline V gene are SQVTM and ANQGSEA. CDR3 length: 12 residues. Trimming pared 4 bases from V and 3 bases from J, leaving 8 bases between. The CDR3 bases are TGCAGCGTTGGGCAGGGAACAGATACGCAGTATTTT. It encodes CSVGQGTDTQYF.

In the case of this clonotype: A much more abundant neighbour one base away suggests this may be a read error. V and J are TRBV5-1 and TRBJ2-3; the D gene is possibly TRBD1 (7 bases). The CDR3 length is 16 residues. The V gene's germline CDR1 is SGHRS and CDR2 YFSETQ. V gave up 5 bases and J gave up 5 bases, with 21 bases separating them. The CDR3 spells CASSLLSTGEVDTQYF. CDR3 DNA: TGCGCCAGCAGTCTTCTGTCTACAGGGGAGGTAGATACGCAGTATTTT.

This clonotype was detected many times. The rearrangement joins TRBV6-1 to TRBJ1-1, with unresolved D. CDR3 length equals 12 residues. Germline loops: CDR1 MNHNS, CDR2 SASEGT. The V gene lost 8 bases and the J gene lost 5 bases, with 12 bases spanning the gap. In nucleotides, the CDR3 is TGTGCCAGCCAATGGGCGGGGACTGAAGCTTTCTTT. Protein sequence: CASQWAGTEAFF.

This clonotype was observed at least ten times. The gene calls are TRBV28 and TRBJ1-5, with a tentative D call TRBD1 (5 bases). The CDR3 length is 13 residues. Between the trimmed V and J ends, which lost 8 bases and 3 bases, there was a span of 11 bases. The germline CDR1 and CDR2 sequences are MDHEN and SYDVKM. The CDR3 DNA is TGTGCCAGCCGAACGGACAACAATCAGCCCCAGCATTTT. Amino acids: CASRTDNNQPQHF. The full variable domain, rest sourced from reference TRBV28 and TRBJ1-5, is DVKVTQSSRYLVKRTGEKVFLECVQDMDHENMFWYRQDPGLGLRLIYFSYDVKMKEKGDIPEGYSVSREKKERFSLILESASTNQTSMYLCASRTDNNQPQHFGDGTRLSIL.

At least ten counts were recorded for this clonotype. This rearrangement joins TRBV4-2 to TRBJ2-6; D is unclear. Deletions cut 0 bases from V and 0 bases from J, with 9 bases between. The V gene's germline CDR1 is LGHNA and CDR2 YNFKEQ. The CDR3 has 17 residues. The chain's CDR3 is CASSQDRTRSGANVLTF. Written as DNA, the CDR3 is TGTGCCAGCAGCCAAGATAGAACTCGCTCTGGGGCCAACGTCCTGACTTTC.

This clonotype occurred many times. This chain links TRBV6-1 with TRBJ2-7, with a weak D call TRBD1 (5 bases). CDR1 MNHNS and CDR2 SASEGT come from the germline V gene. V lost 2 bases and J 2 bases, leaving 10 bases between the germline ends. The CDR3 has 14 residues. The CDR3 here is CASSESQGAYEQYF. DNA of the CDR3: TGTGCCAGCAGTGAAAGCCAGGGTGCCTACGAGCAGTACTTC.

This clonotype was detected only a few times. CDR3 sequence: CASTLGAAGANVLTF. The DNA for the CDR3 is TGTGCCAGCACCCTGGGAGCTGCTGGGGCCAACGTCCTGACTTTC. The chain uses TRBV28 and TRBJ2-6; D might be TRBD2 (5 bases). The CDR3 loop spans 15 amino acids. V was trimmed by 7 bases and J by 2 bases, leaving 12 bases between them. Germline CDR1 is MDHEN and CDR2 is SYDVKM.

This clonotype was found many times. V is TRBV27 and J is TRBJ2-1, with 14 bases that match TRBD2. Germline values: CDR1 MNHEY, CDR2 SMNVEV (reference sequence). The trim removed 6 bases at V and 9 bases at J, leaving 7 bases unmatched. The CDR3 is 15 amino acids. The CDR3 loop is CASSLTSGRASEQFF. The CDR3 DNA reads TGTGCCAGCAGCCTGACTAGCGGGAGGGCCAGTGAGCAGTTCTTC.

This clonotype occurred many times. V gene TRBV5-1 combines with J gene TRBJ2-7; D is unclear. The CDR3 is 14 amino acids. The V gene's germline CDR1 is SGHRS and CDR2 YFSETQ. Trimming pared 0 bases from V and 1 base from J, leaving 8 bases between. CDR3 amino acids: CASSLGPDSYEQYF. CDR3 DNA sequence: TGCGCCAGCAGCTTGGGTCCTGATTCCTACGAGCAGTACTTC.

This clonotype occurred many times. CDR3 nucleotides: TGTGCCAGCAGCCGGGCCAGGGGAACTGAAGCTTTCTTT. Encoded protein: CASSRARGTEAFF. The rearrangement links TRBV27 to TRBJ1-1; perhaps TRBD1 as D (6 bases). Germline V gene data show CDR1 as MNHEY and CDR2 as SMNVEV (reference sequence). Between the trimmed V and J ends, which lost 6 bases and 5 bases, there was a span of 13 bases. The CDR3 consists of 13 residues.

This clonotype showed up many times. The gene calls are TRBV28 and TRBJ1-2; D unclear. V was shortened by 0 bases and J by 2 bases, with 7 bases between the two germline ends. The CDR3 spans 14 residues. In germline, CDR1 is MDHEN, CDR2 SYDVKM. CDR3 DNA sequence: TGTGCCAGCAGTTTATGGGGAGGGAACTATGGCTACACCTTC. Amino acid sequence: CASSLWGGNYGYTF.

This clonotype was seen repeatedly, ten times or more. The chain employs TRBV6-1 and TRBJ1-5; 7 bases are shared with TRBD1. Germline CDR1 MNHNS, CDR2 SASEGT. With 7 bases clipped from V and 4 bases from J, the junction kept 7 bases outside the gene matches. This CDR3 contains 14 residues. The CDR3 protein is CASNSGTVNQPQHF. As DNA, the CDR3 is TGTGCCAGCAACTCCGGGACAGTGAATCAGCCCCAGCATTTT.

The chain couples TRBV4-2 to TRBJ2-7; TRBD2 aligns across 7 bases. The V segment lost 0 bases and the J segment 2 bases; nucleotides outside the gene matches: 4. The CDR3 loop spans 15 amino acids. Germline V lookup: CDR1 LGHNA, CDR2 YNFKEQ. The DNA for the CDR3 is TGTGCCAGCAGCCAAGATCTTGGGGGGGCCTACGAGCAGTACTTC. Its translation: CASSQDLGGAYEQYF.

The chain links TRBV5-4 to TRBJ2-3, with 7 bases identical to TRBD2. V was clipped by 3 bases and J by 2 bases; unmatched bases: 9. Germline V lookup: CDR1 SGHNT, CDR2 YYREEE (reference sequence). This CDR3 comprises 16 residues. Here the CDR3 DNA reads TGTGCCAGCAGCTCCGCGGGGCGGGAGACCACAGATACGCAGTATTTT. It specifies CASSSAGRETTDTQYF.

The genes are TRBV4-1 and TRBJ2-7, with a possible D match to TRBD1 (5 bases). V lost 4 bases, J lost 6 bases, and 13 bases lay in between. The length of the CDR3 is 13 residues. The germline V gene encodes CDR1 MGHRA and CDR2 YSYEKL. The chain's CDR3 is CASSPWSGFEQYF. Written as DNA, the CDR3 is TGCGCCAGCAGCCCGTGGTCAGGGTTCGAGCAGTACTTC.

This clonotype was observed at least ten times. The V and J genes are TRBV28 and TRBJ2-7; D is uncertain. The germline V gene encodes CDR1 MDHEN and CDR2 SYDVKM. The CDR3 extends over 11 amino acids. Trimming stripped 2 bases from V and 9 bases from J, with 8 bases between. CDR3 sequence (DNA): TGTGCCAGCAGTTTAGGGGTCTGGCAGTACTTC. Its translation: CASSLGVWQYF.

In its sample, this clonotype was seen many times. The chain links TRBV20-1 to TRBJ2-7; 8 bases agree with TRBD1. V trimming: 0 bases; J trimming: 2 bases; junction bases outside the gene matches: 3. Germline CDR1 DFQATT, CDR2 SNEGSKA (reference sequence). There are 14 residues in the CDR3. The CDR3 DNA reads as TGCAGTGCTAGAGATCAGGGACAGGCCTACGAGCAGTACTTC. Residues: CSARDQGQAYEQYF.

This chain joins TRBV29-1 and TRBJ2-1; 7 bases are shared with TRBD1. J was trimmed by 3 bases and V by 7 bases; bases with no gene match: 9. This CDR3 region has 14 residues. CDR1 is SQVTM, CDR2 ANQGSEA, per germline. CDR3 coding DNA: TGCAGCGCCGGGACAGAAACTTTCTACAATGAGCAGTTCTTC. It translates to CSAGTETFYNEQFF.

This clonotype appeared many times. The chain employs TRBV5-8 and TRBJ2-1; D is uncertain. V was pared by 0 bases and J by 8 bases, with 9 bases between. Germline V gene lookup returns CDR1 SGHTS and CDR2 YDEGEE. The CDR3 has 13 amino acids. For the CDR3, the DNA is TGTGCCAGCAGCTTGGATAGGGATTATGAGCAGTTCTTC. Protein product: CASSLDRDYEQFF.

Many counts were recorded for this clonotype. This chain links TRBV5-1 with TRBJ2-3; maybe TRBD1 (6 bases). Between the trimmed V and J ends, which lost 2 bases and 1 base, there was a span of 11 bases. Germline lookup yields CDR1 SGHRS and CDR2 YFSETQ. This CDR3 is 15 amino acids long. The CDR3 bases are TGCGCCAGCAGCTTCCAGGGGCTTGGCACAGATACGCAGTATTTT. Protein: CASSFQGLGTDTQYF. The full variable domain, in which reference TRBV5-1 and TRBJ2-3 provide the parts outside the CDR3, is KAGVTQTPRYLIKTRGQQVTLSCSPISGHRSVSWYQQTPGQGLQFLFEYFSETQRNKGNFPGRFSGRQFSNSRSEMNVSTLELGDSALYLCASSFQGLGTDTQYFGPGTRLTVL.

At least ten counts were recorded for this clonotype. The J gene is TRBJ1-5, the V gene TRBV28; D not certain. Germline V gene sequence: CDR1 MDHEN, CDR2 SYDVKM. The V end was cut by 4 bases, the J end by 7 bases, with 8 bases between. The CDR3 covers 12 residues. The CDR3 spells CASSYPKQPQHF. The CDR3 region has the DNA TGTGCCAGCAGTTACCCGAAACAGCCCCAGCATTTT. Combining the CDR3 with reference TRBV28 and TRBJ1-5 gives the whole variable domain DVKVTQSSRYLVKRTGEKVFLECVQDMDHENMFWYRQDPGLGLRLIYFSYDVKMKEKGDIPEGYSVSREKKERFSLILESASTNQTSMYLCASSYPKQPQHFGDGTRLSIL.

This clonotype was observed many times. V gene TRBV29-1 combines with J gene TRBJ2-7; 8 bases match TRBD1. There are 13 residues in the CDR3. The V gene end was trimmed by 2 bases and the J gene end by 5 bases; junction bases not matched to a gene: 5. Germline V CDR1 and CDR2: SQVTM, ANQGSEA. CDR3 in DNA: TGCAGCGTTGAAAACGGACAGGGCCACGAGCAGTACTTC. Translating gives CSVENGQGHEQYF.